This T cell receptor (beta chain) was observed in a study of CD8 T cells in Susac syndrome. General observations from the study: Acknowledgment was made by the study that its TCR sequencing and HLA analysis involved a relatively small number of individuals.

The RNA input was about 0.5 to 1 ug, and it was reverse transcribed with random hexamers. Each CDR3 protein is one row after TCRdb ran MiXCR on the immunoSEQ multiplex PCR reads. The repertoire holds under 150,000 distinct CDR3 sequences, with under 95% as singletons. With regard to this clonotype: Its specificity is unknown.

In contrast to the negatively isolated CD8+ and CD4+ T cells, TEMRA cells were FACS-enriched. Between the trimmed V and J ends, which lost 6 bases and 2 bases, there was a span of 14 bases. The CDR3 loop spans 14 amino acids. Germline assignment: CDR1 MNHEY and CDR2 SMNVEV (reference sequence). Sequenced material: CD8+ T cells from PBMCs. The chain employs TRBV27 and TRBJ2-7; D is unresolved. The source is a human donor with multiple sclerosis. The CDR3 sequence: CASRFAVGAYEQYF. Here the CDR3 DNA reads TGTGCCAGCAGGTTTGCCGTTGGGGCCTACGAGCAGTACTTC.